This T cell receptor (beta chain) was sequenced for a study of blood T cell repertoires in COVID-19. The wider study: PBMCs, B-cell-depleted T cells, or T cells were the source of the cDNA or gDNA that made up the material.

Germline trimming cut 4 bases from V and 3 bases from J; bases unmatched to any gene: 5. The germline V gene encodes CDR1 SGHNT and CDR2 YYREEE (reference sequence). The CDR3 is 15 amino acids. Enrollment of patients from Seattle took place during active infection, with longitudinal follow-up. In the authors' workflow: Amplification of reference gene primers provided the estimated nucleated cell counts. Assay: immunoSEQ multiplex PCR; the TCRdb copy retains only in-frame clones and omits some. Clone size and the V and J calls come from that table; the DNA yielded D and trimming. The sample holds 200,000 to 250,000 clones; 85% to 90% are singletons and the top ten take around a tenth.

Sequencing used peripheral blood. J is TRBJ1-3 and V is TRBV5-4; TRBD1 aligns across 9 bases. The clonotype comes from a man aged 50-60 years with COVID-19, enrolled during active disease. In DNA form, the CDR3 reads TGTGCCAGCAGCCTGCGGGGACAGGGTGGAAACACCATATATTTT. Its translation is CASSLRGQGGNTIYF.